This T cell receptor (beta chain) was found in a study of blood T cells in healthy people across ages. The V end was cut by 2 bases, the J end by 3 bases, with 10 bases between. CDR1 and CDR2 from the germline V gene are SGHTA and FQGNSA. The CDR3 sequence is 14 residues long. Primed by a sample-barcoded 5' primer and a J-beta primer mix, a second PCR proceeded for about 7 to 11 cycles. TCRdb re-derived calls from the 5' RACE reads in MiXCR, one entry per CDR3 protein. The top ten clones hold 10% to 15% of a sample with under 1,000,000 distinct CDR3 sequences, about 37% of them seen once. The genes are TRBV7-2 and TRBJ2-5; D gene uncertain. This TCR derives from a man aged 18-30 years in good health. Sequencing was carried out using blood. CDR3 DNA: TGTGCCAGCAGCTTATGGAATCCTGAAGAGACCCAGTACTTC. This encodes CASSLWNPEETQYF. The full variable domain, with the rest looked up from reference TRBV7-2 and TRBJ2-5, is GAGVSQSPSNKVTEKGKDVELRCDPISGHTALYWYRQSLGQGLEFLIYFQGNSAPDKSGLPSDRFSAERTGGSVSTLTIQRTQQEDSAVYLCASSLWNPEETQYFGPGTRLLVL.